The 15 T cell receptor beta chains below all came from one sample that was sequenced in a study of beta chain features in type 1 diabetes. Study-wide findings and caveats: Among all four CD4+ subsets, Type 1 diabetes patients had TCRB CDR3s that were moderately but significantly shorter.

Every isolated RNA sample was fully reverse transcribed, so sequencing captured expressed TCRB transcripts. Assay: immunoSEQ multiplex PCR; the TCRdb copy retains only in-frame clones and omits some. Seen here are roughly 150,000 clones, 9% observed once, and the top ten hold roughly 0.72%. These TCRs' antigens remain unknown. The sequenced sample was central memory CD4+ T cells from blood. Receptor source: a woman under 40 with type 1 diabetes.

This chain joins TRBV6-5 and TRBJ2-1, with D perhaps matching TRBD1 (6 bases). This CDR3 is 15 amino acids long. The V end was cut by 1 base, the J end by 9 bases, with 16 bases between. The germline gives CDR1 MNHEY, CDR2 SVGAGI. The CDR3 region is CASSYYRQVSSEQFF. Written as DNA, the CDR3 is TGTGCCAGCAGTTACTACCGACAGGTTTCAAGTGAGCAGTTCTTC.

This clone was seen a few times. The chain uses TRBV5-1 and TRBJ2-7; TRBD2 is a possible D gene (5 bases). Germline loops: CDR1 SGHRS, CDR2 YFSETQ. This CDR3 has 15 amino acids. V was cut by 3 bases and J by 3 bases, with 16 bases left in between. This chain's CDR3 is CASSSTGESDYEQYF. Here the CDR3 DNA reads TGCGCCAGCAGCTCGACCGGGGAATCAGACTACGAGCAGTACTTC. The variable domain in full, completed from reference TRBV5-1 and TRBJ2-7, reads KAGVTQTPRYLIKTRGQQVTLSCSPISGHRSVSWYQQTPGQGLQFLFEYFSETQRNKGNFPGRFSGRQFSNSRSEMNVSTLELGDSALYLCASSSTGESDYEQYFGPGTRLTVT.

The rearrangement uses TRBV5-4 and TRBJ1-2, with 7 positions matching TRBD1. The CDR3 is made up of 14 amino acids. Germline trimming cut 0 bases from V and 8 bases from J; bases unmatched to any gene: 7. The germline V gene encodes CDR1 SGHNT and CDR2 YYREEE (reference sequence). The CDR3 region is CASSLEQGNSGYTF. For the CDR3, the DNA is TGTGCCAGCAGCTTGGAACAGGGGAATTCCGGCTACACCTTC.

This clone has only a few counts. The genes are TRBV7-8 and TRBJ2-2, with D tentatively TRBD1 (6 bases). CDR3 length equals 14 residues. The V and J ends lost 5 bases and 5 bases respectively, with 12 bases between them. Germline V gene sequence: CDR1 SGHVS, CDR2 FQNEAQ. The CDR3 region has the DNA TGTGCCAGCAGCGGGAACAGGGAAACCGGGGAGCTGTTTTTT. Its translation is CASSGNRETGELFF.

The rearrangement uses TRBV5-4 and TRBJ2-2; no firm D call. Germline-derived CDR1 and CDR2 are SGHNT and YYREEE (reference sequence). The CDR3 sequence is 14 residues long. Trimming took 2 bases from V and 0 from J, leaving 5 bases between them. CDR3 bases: TGTGCCAGCAGCTTTTTATCGAACACCGGGGAGCTGTTTTTT. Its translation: CASSFLSNTGELFF.

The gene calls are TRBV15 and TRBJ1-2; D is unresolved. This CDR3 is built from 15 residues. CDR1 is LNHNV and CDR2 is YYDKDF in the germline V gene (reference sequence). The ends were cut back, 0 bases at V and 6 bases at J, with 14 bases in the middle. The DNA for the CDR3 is TGTGCCACCAGCAGAGATCGAACAGCTCTTGATGGCTACACCTTC. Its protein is CATSRDRTALDGYTF.

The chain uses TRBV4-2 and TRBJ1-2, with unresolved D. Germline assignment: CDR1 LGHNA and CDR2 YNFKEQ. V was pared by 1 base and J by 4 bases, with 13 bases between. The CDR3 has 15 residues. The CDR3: CASSQAYSSSYGYTF. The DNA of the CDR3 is TGTGCCAGCAGCCAAGCGTACAGTTCATCCTATGGCTACACCTTC.

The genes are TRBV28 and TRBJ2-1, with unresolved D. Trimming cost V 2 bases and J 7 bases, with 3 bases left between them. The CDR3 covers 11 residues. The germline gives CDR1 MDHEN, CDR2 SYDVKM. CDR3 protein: CASSLQNEQFF. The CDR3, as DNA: TGTGCCAGCAGTTTACAGAATGAGCAGTTCTTC. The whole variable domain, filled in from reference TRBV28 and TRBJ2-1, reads DVKVTQSSRYLVKRTGEKVFLECVQDMDHENMFWYRQDPGLGLRLIYFSYDVKMKEKGDIPEGYSVSREKKERFSLILESASTNQTSMYLCASSLQNEQFFGPGTRLTVL.

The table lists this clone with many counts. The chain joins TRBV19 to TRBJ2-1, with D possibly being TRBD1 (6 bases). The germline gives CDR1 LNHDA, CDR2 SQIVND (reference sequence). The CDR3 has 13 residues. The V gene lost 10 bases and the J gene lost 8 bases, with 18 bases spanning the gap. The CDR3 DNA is TGTGCCACCACAGGGTTAATGACGGATGAGCAGTTCTTC. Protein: CATTGLMTDEQFF.

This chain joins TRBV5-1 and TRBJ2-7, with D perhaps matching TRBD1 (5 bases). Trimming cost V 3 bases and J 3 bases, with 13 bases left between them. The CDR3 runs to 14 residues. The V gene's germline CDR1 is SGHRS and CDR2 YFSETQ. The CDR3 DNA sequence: TGCGCCAGCAGCTCAGACCTTCAGGGCTACGAGCAGTACTTC. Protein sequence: CASSSDLQGYEQYF.

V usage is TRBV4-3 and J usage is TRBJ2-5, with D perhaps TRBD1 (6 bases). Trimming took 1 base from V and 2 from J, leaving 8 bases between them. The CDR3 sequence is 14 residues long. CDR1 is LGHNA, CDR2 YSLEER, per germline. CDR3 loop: CASSQAQGQETQYF. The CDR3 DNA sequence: TGCGCCAGCAGCCAAGCACAGGGTCAAGAGACCCAGTACTTC.

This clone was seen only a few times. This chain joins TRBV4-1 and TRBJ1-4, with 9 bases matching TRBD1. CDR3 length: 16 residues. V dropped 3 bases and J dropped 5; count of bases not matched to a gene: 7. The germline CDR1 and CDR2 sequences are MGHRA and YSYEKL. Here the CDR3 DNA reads TGCGCCAGCAGCCAGCTACCGGGACAGGGAAATGAAAAACTGTTTTTT. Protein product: CASSQLPGQGNEKLFF.

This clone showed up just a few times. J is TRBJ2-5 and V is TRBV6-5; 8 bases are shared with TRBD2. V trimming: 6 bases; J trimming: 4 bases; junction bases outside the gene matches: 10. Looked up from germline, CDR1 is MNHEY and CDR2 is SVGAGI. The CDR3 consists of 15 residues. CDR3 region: CASRPLSGIRETQYF. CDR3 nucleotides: TGTGCCAGCAGACCTCTTAGCGGGATCCGAGAGACCCAGTACTTC.

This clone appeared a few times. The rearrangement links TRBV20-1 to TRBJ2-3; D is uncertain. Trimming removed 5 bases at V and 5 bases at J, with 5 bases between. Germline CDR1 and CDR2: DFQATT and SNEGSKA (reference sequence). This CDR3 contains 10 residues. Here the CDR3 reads CSASIDTQYF. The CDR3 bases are TGCAGTGCTTCTATAGATACGCAGTATTTT.

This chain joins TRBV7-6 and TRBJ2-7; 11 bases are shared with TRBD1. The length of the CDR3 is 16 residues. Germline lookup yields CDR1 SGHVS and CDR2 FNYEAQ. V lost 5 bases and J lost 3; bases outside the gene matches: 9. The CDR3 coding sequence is TGTGCCAGCAGCCCAGGGTTAGGGACAGGGGGCTACGAGCAGTACTTC. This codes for CASSPGLGTGGYEQYF. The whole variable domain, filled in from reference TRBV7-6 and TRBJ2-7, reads GAGVSQSPRYKVTKRGQDVALRCDPISGHVSLYWYRQALGQGPEFLTYFNYEAQQDKSGLPNDRFSAERPEGSISTLTIQRTEQRDSAMYRCASSPGLGTGGYEQYFGPGTRLTVT.